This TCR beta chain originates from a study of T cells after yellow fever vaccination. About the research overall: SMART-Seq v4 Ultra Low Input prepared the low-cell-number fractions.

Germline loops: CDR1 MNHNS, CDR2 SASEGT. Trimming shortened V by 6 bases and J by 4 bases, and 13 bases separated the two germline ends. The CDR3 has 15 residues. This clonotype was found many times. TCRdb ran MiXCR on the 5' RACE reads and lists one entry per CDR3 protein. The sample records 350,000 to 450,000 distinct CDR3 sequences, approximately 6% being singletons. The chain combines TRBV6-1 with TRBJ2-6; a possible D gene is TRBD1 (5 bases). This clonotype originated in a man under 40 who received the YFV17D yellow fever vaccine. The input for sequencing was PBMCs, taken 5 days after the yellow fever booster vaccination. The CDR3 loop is CASRNQGSGANVLTF. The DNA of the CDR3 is TGTGCCAGCAGAAACCAGGGATCCGGGGCCAACGTCCTGACTTTC.